The 3 T cell receptor beta chains reported below all come from one sample, sequenced in a study of radiotherapy plus CTLA-4 blockade in lung cancer. Repertoires were generated with immunoSEQ multiplex PCR, while TCRdb's copy carries only in-frame clones and drops some. The sample has 39,000 or so clones; over 65% are singletons. The sample consisted of peripheral blood, taken from a patient treated with radiotherapy plus ipilimumab. The receptors derive from a human donor with non-small cell lung cancer who had stable disease on radiotherapy plus ipilimumab.

This rearrangement joins TRBV18 to TRBJ1-4; possible D gene TRBD1, 5 bases. The CDR3 is made up of 14 amino acids. V dropped 3 bases and J dropped 8 bases, with 13 bases sitting between them. Germline values: CDR1 KGHSH, CDR2 LQKENI. The CDR3 spells CASSPGRAEEKLFF. The CDR3 DNA sequence: TGTGCCAGCTCACCGGGACGGGCGGAAGAAAAACTGTTTTTT.

The chain combines TRBV9 with TRBJ1-6; D remains unclear. Germline lookup yields CDR1 SGDLS and CDR2 YYNGEE. The V gene lost 0 bases and the J gene lost 7 bases, with 17 bases spanning the gap. The CDR3 spans 17 residues. CDR3: CASSVGGKGGANSPLHF. In DNA form, the CDR3 reads TGTGCCAGCAGCGTAGGAGGCAAGGGAGGAGCAAATTCACCCCTCCACTTT.

This chain links TRBV6-1 with TRBJ2-7; a possible D gene is TRBD2 (6 bases). Germline values: CDR1 MNHNS, CDR2 SASEGT. The CDR3 sequence is 16 residues long. Trimming stripped 6 bases from V and 0 bases from J, with 18 bases between. In DNA, the CDR3 is TGTGCCAGCAGCGAAAATATGGGACTTCCCTCCTACGAGCAGTACTTC. Translated: CASSENMGLPSYEQYF.